One sample yielded the 20 T cell receptor beta chains listed below, sequenced in a study of T cell responses to AZD1222 COVID-19 vaccine. Sequencing was performed with immunoSEQ multiplex PCR; in TCRdb, only in-frame clones are kept and a portion is missing. Altogether roughly 150,000 clones are present, less than 95% being singletons, with the ten largest covering around 1.3%. This specimen was peripheral blood, taken on day 0 of AZD1222 vaccination. Receptor source: an adult in good health.

The genes are TRBV4-1 and TRBJ2-5; the match to TRBD2 covers 7 bases. Trimming took 1 base from V and 4 from J; bases not matched to a gene: 6. Looked up from germline, CDR1 is MGHRA and CDR2 is YSYEKL. The CDR3 runs to 15 residues. The CDR3 DNA reads TGCGCCAGCAGCCAAGGGGGCGGGAGTGCAGAGACCCAGTACTTC. It translates to CASSQGGGSAETQYF.

With respect to this clone: Mismatch with germline at one junction end may stem from a read error. The chain links TRBV7-7 to TRBJ2-7, with a weak D call TRBD2 (6 bases). The germline gives CDR1 SSHAT, CDR2 FNYEAQ (reference sequence). This CDR3 comprises 13 residues. This CDR3 is CASSSLASYEQYF. In DNA, the CDR3 is TGTGCTAGCAGCTCCCTAGCGTCCTACGAGCAGTACTTC.

This clone was detected only once. J is TRBJ2-7 and V is TRBV13; TRBD1 matches 9 bases. There are 14 residues in the CDR3. Trimming removed 4 bases from V and 4 bases from J; junction bases left unmatched: 5. The germline V gene has CDR1 PRHDT and CDR2 FYEKMQ (reference sequence). The CDR3 DNA reads as TGTGCCAGCAGCTCCGGACAGGGGAGATACGAGCAGTACTTC. Protein: CASSSGQGRYEQYF.

The V call is TRBV7-8, the J call TRBJ2-1; 8 bases are shared with TRBD2. Germline V CDR1 and CDR2: SGHVS, FQNEAQ. V shed 3 bases and J 2 bases; nucleotides not matched to a gene: 3. The CDR3 totals 15 residues. This CDR3 is CASSLLAGTYNEQFF. The CDR3 nucleotides read TGTGCCAGCAGCTTGTTAGCGGGAACCTACAATGAGCAGTTCTTC.

The chain carries TRBV11-2 and TRBJ2-2, with D perhaps being TRBD1 or TRBD2 (5 bases each). The V gene's germline CDR1 is SGHAT and CDR2 FQNNGV. The CDR3 has 15 amino acids. V lost 11 bases to trimming and J lost 3 bases, with 19 bases between them. DNA for the CDR3: TGTGCCTTAGGGTTTTGGGGACGAGACACCGGGGAGCTGTTTTTT. Residues: CALGFWGRDTGELFF. Full variable domain (missing parts from reference TRBV11-2 and TRBJ2-2): EAGVAQSPRYKIIEKRQSVAFWCNPISGHATLYWYQQILGQGPKLLIQFQNNGVVDDSQLPKDRFSAERLKGVDSTLKIQPAKLEDSAVYLCALGFWGRDTGELFFGEGSRLTVL.

This clone is a singleton in its sample. J is TRBJ1-1 and V is TRBV2; D unresolved. This CDR3 contains 11 residues. The germline V gene has CDR1 SNHLY and CDR2 FYNNEI. CDR3 residues: CAVQMNTEAFF. CDR3 nucleotides: TGTGCGGTACAAATGAACACTGAAGCTTTCTTT.

This clone was seen a single time. The rearrangement uses TRBV5-1 and TRBJ2-7; possible D gene TRBD1, 6 bases. Looked up from germline, CDR1 is SGHRS and CDR2 is YFSETQ. Trimming left V 2 bases short and J 6 bases short, with 15 bases between. CDR3 length equals 14 residues. This CDR3 is CASSFGQKSPEQYF. The CDR3, as DNA: TGCGCCAGCAGCTTCGGACAGAAATCCCCCGAGCAGTACTTC. Full variable domain (rest looked up from reference TRBV5-1 and TRBJ2-7): KAGVTQTPRYLIKTRGQQVTLSCSPISGHRSVSWYQQTPGQGLQFLFEYFSETQRNKGNFPGRFSGRQFSNSRSEMNVSTLELGDSALYLCASSFGQKSPEQYFGPGTRLTVT.

The count of this clone is one. V and J are TRBV14 and TRBJ2-1, with TRBD2 matching 7 bases. The CDR3 sequence is 12 residues long. Germline CDR1 and CDR2: SGHDN and FVKESK. The V and J ends lost 5 bases and 6 bases, in that order; junction bases with no gene match: 1. For the CDR3, the DNA is TGTGCCAGCAGCTCGGGGGGCAATGAGCAGTTCTTC. This sequence encodes CASSSGGNEQFF.

The chain combines TRBV12-3 or TRBV12-4 with TRBJ1-2; a possible D gene is TRBD1 (6 bases). This CDR3 is built from 13 residues. The ends were cut back, 8 bases at V and 3 bases at J, with 13 bases in the middle. CDR3 sequence reads: CASGGGIYYGYTF. The CDR3 bases are TGTGCCAGCGGTGGGGGCATCTACTATGGCTACACCTTC.

The rearrangement links TRBV27 to TRBJ2-7; TRBD1 matches 10 bases. Germline assignment: CDR1 MNHEY and CDR2 SMNVEV (reference sequence). The CDR3 sequence is 17 residues long. After removal of 6 bases from V and 3 bases from J, the junction contained 14 bases not matched to a gene. CDR3 bases: TGTGCCAGCAGCCTTAAGATCCCCGGGACAGGGGTCTACGAGCAGTACTTC. It translates to CASSLKIPGTGVYEQYF.

The chain recombines TRBV7-2 with TRBJ2-7; 7 bases fit TRBD1. Germline trimming cut 1 base from V and 1 base from J; bases unmatched to any gene: 4. The CDR3 covers 15 residues. From germline, CDR1 is SGHTA and CDR2 FQGNSA. CDR3 in DNA: TGTGCCAGCAGCTTAGTTACAGGGGCGTCCTACGAGCAGTACTTC. Translating gives CASSLVTGASYEQYF. The whole variable domain, remainder taken from reference TRBV7-2 and TRBJ2-7, is GAGVSQSPSNKVTEKGKDVELRCDPISGHTALYWYRQSLGQGLEFLIYFQGNSAPDKSGLPSDRFSAERTGGSVSTLTIQRTQQEDSAVYLCASSLVTGASYEQYFGPGTRLTVT.

V and J are TRBV7-2 and TRBJ2-1; D not certain. The CDR3 contains 14 residues. CDR1 is SGHTA and CDR2 is FQGNSA in the germline V gene. Trimming removed 8 bases at V and 6 bases at J, with 17 bases between. The CDR3 spells CASAPGGLGNEQFF. CDR3 DNA sequence: TGTGCCAGCGCCCCGGGTGGATTGGGCAATGAGCAGTTCTTC.

The chain has TRBV6-2 or TRBV6-3 and TRBJ2-7; 8 nucleotides align to TRBD2. The CDR3 loop spans 12 amino acids. J lost 11 bases, V lost 5 bases, and 8 bases had no gene match. Germline CDR1 MNHEY, CDR2 SVGEGT. This CDR3 is CASSRGTSQEYF. CDR3 nucleotides: TGTGCCAGCAGTCGGGGGACTAGTCAGGAGTACTTC.

The gene calls are TRBV19 and TRBJ1-2; 8 nucleotides match TRBD1. The CDR3 length is 15 residues. Unmatched junction bases numbered 6, after V lost 4 bases and J lost 2 bases. The V gene's germline CDR1 is LNHDA and CDR2 SQIVND (reference sequence). CDR3 bases: TGTGCCAGTAGTACCCAAGGACAGGGAAACTATGGCTACACCTTC. Amino acid sequence: CASSTQGQGNYGYTF.

The V gene is TRBV15, the J gene TRBJ2-7; the D gene could be TRBD1 or TRBD2 (5 bases each). Per germline, CDR1 LNHNV and CDR2 YYDKDF (reference sequence). The V end lost 5 bases, the J end lost 2 bases, and 19 bases lay between the germline ends. The CDR3 spans 16 residues. CDR3: CATSGTLRADTYEQYF. CDR3 sequence (DNA): TGTGCCACCAGCGGGACCTTGAGGGCCGATACCTACGAGCAGTACTTC.

This clone was found once. The rearrangement links TRBV6-2 or TRBV6-3 to TRBJ1-4; TRBD1 aligns across 7 bases. The V gene end was trimmed by 4 bases and the J gene end by 7 bases; junction bases not matched to a gene: 9. This CDR3 spans 15 amino acids. Germline CDR1 is MNHEY and CDR2 is SVGEGT. The CDR3 here is CASSSFRDSGEKLFF. The CDR3 nucleotides are TGTGCCAGCAGTTCGTTCAGGGACAGCGGTGAAAAACTGTTTTTT.

The J gene is TRBJ2-7, the V gene TRBV19, with 11 positions matching TRBD1. The CDR3 length is 16 residues. CDR1 and CDR2 from the germline V gene are LNHDA and SQIVND (reference sequence). V trimming: 6 bases; J trimming: 0 bases; junction bases outside the gene matches: 7. CDR3 sequence (DNA): TGTGCCAGTAGCGGACAGGGGGCGCGATACTCCTACGAGCAGTACTTC. Protein product: CASSGQGARYSYEQYF.

The rearrangement links TRBV29-1 to TRBJ1-2; TRBD1 agrees at 7 bases. Germline CDR1 is SQVTM and CDR2 is ANQGSEA. The CDR3 runs 18 residues. With 2 bases clipped from V and 1 base from J, the junction kept 16 bases outside the gene matches. CDR3 protein: CSVEMRGRDRIINYGYTF. CDR3 in DNA: TGCAGCGTTGAAATGAGAGGCCGGGACAGAATTATTAACTATGGCTACACCTTC.

The chain joins TRBV28 to TRBJ2-7; perhaps TRBD1 as D (5 bases). The V gene's germline CDR1 is MDHEN and CDR2 SYDVKM. V lost 0 bases, J lost 5 bases, and 14 bases lay in between. CDR3 length: 15 residues. The CDR3 loop reads CASSLWVGVNDEQYF. For the CDR3, the DNA is TGTGCCAGCAGTTTATGGGTAGGGGTAAACGACGAGCAGTACTTC.

The chain recombines TRBV29-1 with TRBJ1-2; D not resolved. The V gene's germline CDR1 is SQVTM and CDR2 ANQGSEA. The CDR3 covers 11 residues. Trimming left V 4 bases short and J 3 bases short, with 6 bases between. The CDR3 reads CSVGSDYGYTF. In DNA, the CDR3 is TGCAGCGTTGGAAGTGACTATGGCTACACCTTC. Drawing the rest from reference TRBV29-1 and TRBJ1-2, the complete variable domain is SAVISQKPSRDICQRGTSLTIQCQVDSQVTMMFWYRQQPGQSLTLIATANQGSEATYESGFVIDKFPISRPNLTFSTLTVSNMSPEDSSIYLCSVGSDYGYTFGSGTRLTVV.